This TCR beta chain was observed in a study of T cell repertoires in cytomegalovirus infection. Study-level background: Indications came from public TCR beta signatures; they pointed to CMV infection and to a matching HLA type. The study's findings and limits: Accumulated public TCR beta family frequency recognized individuals carrying CMV together with the relevant HLA. It was HLA-C-restricted CMV-specific TCR beta clonotypes that dominated the response ex vivo.

CDR1 is LGHDT and CDR2 is YNNKEL in the germline V gene (reference sequence). The germline V and J ends were trimmed by 4 bases and 4 bases, with 16 bases remaining between them. The CDR3 has 15 residues. This clonotype appeared a few times. What it recognizes is unknown. TCRdb passed the reads through MiXCR, listing each CDR3 protein once. The sample has under 800,000 distinct CDR3 sequences, more than 20% seen once; the top ten hold 7.5% to 9%. Material: CD8+ T cells from PBMCs. The receptor comes from a human donor in good health (CMV status not recorded). Some clones in this sample may be carry-over from other donors' samples. The V call is TRBV3-1, the J call TRBJ1-1; D might be TRBD1 (5 bases). The CDR3 is CASSPSWGGVTEAFF. The CDR3 DNA is TGTGCCAGCAGCCCCTCTTGGGGGGGAGTCACTGAAGCTTTCTTT.